The rows below give T cell receptor beta chains drawn from one sample of a study of blood T cell repertoires in COVID-19. Sequencing was performed with immunoSEQ multiplex PCR; in TCRdb, only in-frame clones are kept and a portion is missing. The sample records about 230,000 clones, nearly 90% being singletons. The sample consisted of PBMCs or T cells enriched from blood (not recorded which). Receptors originate from a man younger than 40 who had recovered from COVID-19. Each CDR3 is given with its conserved first and last residue. The D gene is left open where the match is weak. Size is stated for part of the rows, as once, few or many counts, or as a class when the clone is expanded.

clone_size	d_call	v_call	j_call	cdr3_aa	cdr3_nt
-	TRBD1	TRBV20-1	TRBJ1-6	CSASGTGNSPLHF	TGCAGTGCTAGTGGGACAGGGAATTCACCCCTCCACTTT
-	-	TRBV27	TRBJ2-7	CASAKGLMRYEQYF	TGTGCCAGCGCCAAAGGACTAATGCGATACGAGCAGTACTTC
-	-	TRBV4-1	TRBJ1-3	CASSQDLGQGMRLSGNTIYF	TGCGCCAGCAGCCAAGATCTGGGGCAGGGTATGCGACTCTCTGGAAACACCATATATTTT
few	TRBD1	TRBV10-1	TRBJ2-7	CASSPNRDRYYEQYF	TGCGCCAGCAGTCCGAATCGGGACAGATATTACGAGCAGTACTTC
-	TRBD1	TRBV3-1/TRBV3-2	TRBJ2-1	CASSRRTGNYNEQFF	TGTGCCAGCAGCCGAAGGACAGGGAACTACAATGAGCAGTTCTTC
-	-	TRBV6-5	TRBJ1-6	CASRSPRGWTPLHF	TGTGCCAGCCGATCTCCACGGGGTTGGACACCCCTCCACTTT
-	-	TRBV10-3	TRBJ1-3	CATGDMTGNTIYF	TGTGCCACCGGGGACATGACTGGAAACACCATATATTTT
-	TRBD1	TRBV5-1	TRBJ1-1	CASRPRETGPGRLNTEAFF	TGCGCCAGCAGACCCAGGGAGACAGGGCCGGGGCGGCTGAACACTGAAGCTTTCTTT
once	-	TRBV6-5	TRBJ1-2	CASSYTGVDGYTF	TGTGCCAGCAGTTATACCGGTGTAGATGGCTACACCTTC
-	TRBD2	TRBV4-3	TRBJ2-3	CASSRLLAGGTDTQYF	TGCGCCAGCAGCCGTTTACTAGCGGGGGGCACAGATACGCAGTATTTT
-	-	TRBV27	TRBJ2-7	CASSPVGPYEQYF	TGTGCCAGCAGTCCCGTGGGGCCCTACGAGCAGTACTTC
-	TRBD1	TRBV5-1	TRBJ1-5	CASSLDRGNQPQHF	TGCGCCAGCAGCCTGGACAGGGGAAATCAGCCCCAGCATTTT
-	TRBD1	TRBV11-3	TRBJ2-7	CASSPGPGTGGLEQYF	TGTGCCAGCAGCCCCGGACCCGGGACAGGGGGCCTCGAGCAGTACTTC
-	-	TRBV19	TRBJ2-1	CASSWGQTYNEQFF	TGTGCCAGTAGCTGGGGGCAAACTTACAATGAGCAGTTCTTC